This is a list of T cell receptor beta chains from one sample in a study of Ad26.COV2.S vaccination and SARS-CoV-2 variants. Only in-frame clones appear in the TCRdb table, and some are missing; sequencing was by immunoSEQ multiplex PCR. The sample lists around 450,000 clones, roughly 90% occurring once. The sample was peripheral blood, taken in a trial of Ad26.COV2.S vaccine versus placebo. Receptors originate from a person between 18 and 60 years old who received the Ad26.COV2.S COVID-19 vaccine or a placebo. Both conserved end residues are part of each CDR3. Each record gives: J gene, V gene, clone size, D gene, CDR3 DNA, CDR3 protein. D genes are given only for firm matches. Size values are once, few and many counts, or a class for expanded clones, and some rows have none.

J gene: TRBJ2-1; V gene: TRBV19; clone size: once; D gene: TRBD2; CDR3 DNA: TGTGCCACTACTCCGCCATTAGCGGGGGCCTACAATGAGCAGTTCTTC; CDR3 protein: CATTPPLAGAYNEQFF
J gene: TRBJ2-7; V gene: TRBV7-2; clone size: -; D gene: -; CDR3 DNA: TGTGCCAGCAGCTTAGGTGGGCCCTCTTCCTACGAGCAGTACTTC; CDR3 protein: CASSLGGPSSYEQYF
J gene: TRBJ2-2; V gene: TRBV6-2/TRBV6-3; clone size: -; D gene: -; CDR3 DNA: TGTGCCAGCAGCACGGGCTTAAGGGGGACCGGGGAGCTGTTTTTT; CDR3 protein: CASSTGLRGTGELFF
J gene: TRBJ2-1; V gene: TRBV10-1; clone size: -; D gene: -; CDR3 DNA: TGCGCCAGCAGTGAGTCGAATGGAGGTTACAATGAGCAGTTCTTC; CDR3 protein: CASSESNGGYNEQFF
J gene: TRBJ1-4; V gene: TRBV7-2; clone size: -; D gene: -; CDR3 DNA: TGTGCCAGCAGCACCACAGGTCTGGACGAAAAACTGTTTTTT; CDR3 protein: CASSTTGLDEKLFF
J gene: TRBJ2-1; V gene: TRBV27; clone size: -; D gene: -; CDR3 DNA: TGTGCCAGCAGTTTATCCCGGACACTTGTGTGGGACAATGAGCAGTTCTTC; CDR3 protein: CASSLSRTLVWDNEQFF
J gene: TRBJ2-1; V gene: TRBV7-9; clone size: few; D gene: TRBD1; CDR3 DNA: TGTGCCAGCAGCTGGACAGGGGGCAATGAGCAGTTCTTC; CDR3 protein: CASSWTGGNEQFF
J gene: TRBJ2-3; V gene: TRBV19; clone size: -; D gene: -; CDR3 DNA: TGTGCCAGTACCCCAGGACCAGGGGTTTACGCAGATACGCAGTATTTT; CDR3 protein: CASTPGPGVYADTQYF
J gene: TRBJ2-2; V gene: TRBV3-1/TRBV3-2; clone size: -; D gene: -; CDR3 DNA: TGTGCCAGCAGCCGCGGGACAGCCGGCACCGGGGGGCTGTTTTTT; CDR3 protein: CASSRGTAGTGGLFF
J gene: TRBJ1-4; V gene: TRBV2; clone size: -; D gene: TRBD1; CDR3 DNA: TGTGCCAGCAGAACACAGGGGGCGAAAGAAAAACTGTTTTTT; CDR3 protein: CASRTQGAKEKLFF